This T cell receptor (beta chain) originates from a study of T cells after yellow fever vaccination. Study context: SMART-Seq v4 Ultra Low Input served to prepare low-cell-number fractions. The study, taken as a whole, reports: Most primary-vaccination clones reappeared after the booster (less than 98% CD4, about 90% CD8). A limited proportion of clonotypes was detected within both the CD4 and CD8 compartments. The presence of abundant clonotypes contaminating from the bulk population was possible in FACS-sorted repertoires.

Germline V gene sequence: CDR1 SGHVS, CDR2 FQNEAQ. The CDR3 totals 15 residues. The V gene end was trimmed by 5 bases and the J gene end by 0 bases; junction bases not matched to a gene: 4. MiXCR was run by TCRdb on the 5' RACE reads, yielding one entry per CDR3 protein. The sample lists 620,000 or so distinct CDR3 sequences, less than 20% occurring once. This clonotype was seen repeatedly, ten times or more. Its specificity is unknown. This TCR derives from a man younger than 30 who received the YFV17D yellow fever vaccine. The sequencing used PBMCs, collected less than 6 days after the first yellow fever vaccination. The chain recombines TRBV7-8 with TRBJ2-1, with TRBD1 identical over 7 bases. The CDR3 nucleotides are TGTGCCAGCAGCCTCCGGGACAGCTCCTACAATGAGCAGTTCTTC. Its translation: CASSLRDSSYNEQFF.